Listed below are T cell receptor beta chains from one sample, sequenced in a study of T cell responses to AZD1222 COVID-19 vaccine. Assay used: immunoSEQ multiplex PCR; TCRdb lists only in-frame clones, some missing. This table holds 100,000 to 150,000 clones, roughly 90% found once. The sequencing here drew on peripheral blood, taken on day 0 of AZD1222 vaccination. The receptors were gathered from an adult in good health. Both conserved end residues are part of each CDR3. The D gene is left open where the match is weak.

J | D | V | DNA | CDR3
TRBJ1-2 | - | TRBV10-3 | TGTGCCATCAGCCAGCCGCCTGTTCCTGGCTACACCTTC | CAISQPPVPGYTF
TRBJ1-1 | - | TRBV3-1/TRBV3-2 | TGTGCCAGCAGCTTGCCGGGGGGCACTGAAGCTTTCTTT | CASSLPGGTEAFF
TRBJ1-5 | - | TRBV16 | TGTGCCAGCAGCCAACGGGGAGGACAGCAAGGCAATCAGCCCCAGCATTTT | CASSQRGGQQGNQPQHF
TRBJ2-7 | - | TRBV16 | TGTGCCAGCAACCCCGTAGGGGGGATGGCGTACGAGCAGTACTTC | CASNPVGGMAYEQYF
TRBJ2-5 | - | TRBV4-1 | TGCGCCAGCAGCCAAGGTTTAGTGTACCAAGAGACCCAGTACTTC | CASSQGLVYQETQYF
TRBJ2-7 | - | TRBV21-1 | TGTGCCAGCAGCAAAGGCCCCACCCTCTCCTACGAGCAGTACTTC | CASSKGPTLSYEQYF
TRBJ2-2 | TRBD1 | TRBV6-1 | TGTGCCAGCAGTGAGGCCAGGGGGCGAACCGGGGAGCTGTTTTTT | CASSEARGRTGELFF
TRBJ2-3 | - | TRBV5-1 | TGCGCCAGCAGCTTGGGTGCGGACTCAAGCACAGATACGCAGTATTTT | CASSLGADSSTDTQYF
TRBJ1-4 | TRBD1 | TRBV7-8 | TGTGCCAGCAGCCCTTCCGGGACAGGGGGTCGCGGTGAAAAACTGTTTTTT | CASSPSGTGGRGEKLFF
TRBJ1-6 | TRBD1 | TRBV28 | TGTGCCAGCAGTTCCGCTTGGGGACAGGTCTATAATTCACCCCTCCACTTT | CASSSAWGQVYNSPLHF
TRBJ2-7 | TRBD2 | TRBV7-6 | TGTGCCAGCAGCTCGGGGACTAGCGGGAGAACCTACGAGCAGTACTTC | CASSSGTSGRTYEQYF
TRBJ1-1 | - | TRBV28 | TGTGCCAGCAGTTTATTTGGTCCTGAAGCTTTCTTT | CASSLFGPEAFF
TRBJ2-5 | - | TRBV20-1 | TGCAGTGCTTACCAAGAGACCCAGTACTTC | CSAYQETQYF
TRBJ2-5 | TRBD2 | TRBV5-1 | TGCGCCAGCAGCCCCTTAGCGGGGGAAGAGACCCAGTACTTC | CASSPLAGEETQYF
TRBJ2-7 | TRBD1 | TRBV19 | TGTGCCAGTAGTGTCCCCGGGACAGGGGGCGCCTACGAGCAGTACTTC | CASSVPGTGGAYEQYF
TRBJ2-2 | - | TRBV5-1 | TGCGCCAGCAGCTTTAACACAGACACCGGGGAGCTGTTTTTT | CASSFNTDTGELFF
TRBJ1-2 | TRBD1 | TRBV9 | TGTGCTAGTGGGACAGAAGGCTACACCTTC | CASGTEGYTF
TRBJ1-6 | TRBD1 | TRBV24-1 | TGTGCCACCAGTGATTTGGGGACAGGGATGCCGGGTTCACCCCTCCACTTT | CATSDLGTGMPGSPLHF
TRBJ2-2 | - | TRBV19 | TGTGCCAGTAGCCGACAAGAAGGCACCGGGGAGCTGTTTTTT | CASSRQEGTGELFF
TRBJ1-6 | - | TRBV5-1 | TGCGCCAGCAGCTTGGGGTGGGGAAAGGATAATTCACCCCTCCACTTT | CASSLGWGKDNSPLHF
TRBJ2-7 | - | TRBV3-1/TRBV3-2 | TGTGCCAGCTCCGTCAGGGCGGCTGTGTACGAGCAGTACTTC | CASSVRAAVYEQYF